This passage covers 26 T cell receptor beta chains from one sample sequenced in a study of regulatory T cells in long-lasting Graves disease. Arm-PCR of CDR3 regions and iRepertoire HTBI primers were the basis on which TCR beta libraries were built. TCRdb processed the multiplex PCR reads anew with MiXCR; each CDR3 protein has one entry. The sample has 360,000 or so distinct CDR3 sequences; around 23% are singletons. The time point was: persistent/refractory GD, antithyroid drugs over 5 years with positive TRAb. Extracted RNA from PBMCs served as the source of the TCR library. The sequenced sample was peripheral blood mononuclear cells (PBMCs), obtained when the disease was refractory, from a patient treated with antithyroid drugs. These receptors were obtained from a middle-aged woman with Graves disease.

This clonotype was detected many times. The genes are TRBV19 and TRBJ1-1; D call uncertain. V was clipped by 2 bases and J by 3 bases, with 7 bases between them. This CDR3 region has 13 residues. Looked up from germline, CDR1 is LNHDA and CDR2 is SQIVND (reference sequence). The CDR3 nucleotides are TGTGCCAGTAGTATATGGGTCGACACTGAAGCTTTCTTT. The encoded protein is CASSIWVDTEAFF.

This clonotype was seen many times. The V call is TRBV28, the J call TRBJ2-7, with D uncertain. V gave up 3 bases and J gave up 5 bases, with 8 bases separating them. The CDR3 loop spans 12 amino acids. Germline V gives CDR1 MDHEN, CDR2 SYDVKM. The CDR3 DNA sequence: TGTGCCAGCAGTTTGTGGCCCCACGAGCAGTACTTC. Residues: CASSLWPHEQYF.

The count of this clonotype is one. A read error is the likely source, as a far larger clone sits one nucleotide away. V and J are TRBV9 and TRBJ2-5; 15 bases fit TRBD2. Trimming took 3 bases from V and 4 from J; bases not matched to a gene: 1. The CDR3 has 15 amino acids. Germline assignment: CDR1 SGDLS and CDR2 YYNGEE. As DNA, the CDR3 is TGTGCCAGCAGCGCGGGACTAGCGGGAGGAGAGACCCAGTACTTC. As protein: CASSAGLAGGETQYF. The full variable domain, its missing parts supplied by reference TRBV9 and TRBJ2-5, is DSGVTQTPKHLITATGQRVTLRCSPRSGDLSVYWYQQSLDQGLQFLIQYYNGEERAKGNILERFSAQQFPDLHSELNLSSLELGDSALYFCASSAGLAGGETQYFGPGTRLLVL.

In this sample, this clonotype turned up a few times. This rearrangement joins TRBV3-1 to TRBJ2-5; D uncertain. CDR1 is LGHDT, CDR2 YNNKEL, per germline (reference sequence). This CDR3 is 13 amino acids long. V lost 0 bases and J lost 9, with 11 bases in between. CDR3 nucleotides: TGTGCCAGCAGCCAAGAAGGCCGTCAGTCCCAGTACTTC. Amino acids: CASSQEGRQSQYF.

The CDR3 loop is CASSSRDTEAFF. The DNA for the CDR3 is TGTGCCAGCAGCTCCAGAGACACTGAAGCTTTCTTT. This chain uses TRBV7-9 with TRBJ1-1; D gene unclear. The V gene lost 4 bases and the J gene lost 3 bases, with 6 bases spanning the gap. CDR3 size: 12 residues. CDR1 and CDR2 (germline): SEHNR, FQNEAQ (reference sequence).

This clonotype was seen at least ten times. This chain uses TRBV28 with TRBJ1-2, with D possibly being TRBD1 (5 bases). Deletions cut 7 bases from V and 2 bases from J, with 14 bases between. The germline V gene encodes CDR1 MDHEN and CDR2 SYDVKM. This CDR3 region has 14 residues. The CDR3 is CASTIPDRNYGYTF. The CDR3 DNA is TGTGCCAGCACTATTCCCGACAGAAACTATGGCTACACCTTC.

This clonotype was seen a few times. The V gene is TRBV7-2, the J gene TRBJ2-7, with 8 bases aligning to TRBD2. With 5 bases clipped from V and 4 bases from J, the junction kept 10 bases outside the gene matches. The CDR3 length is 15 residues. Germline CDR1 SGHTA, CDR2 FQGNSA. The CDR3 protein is CASSILSGIIYEQYF. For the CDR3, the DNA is TGTGCCAGCAGCATCCTTAGCGGGATAATTTACGAGCAGTACTTC.

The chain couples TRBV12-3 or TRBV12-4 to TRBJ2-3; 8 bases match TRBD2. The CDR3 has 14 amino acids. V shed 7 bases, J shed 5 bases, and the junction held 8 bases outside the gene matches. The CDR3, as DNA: TGTGCCAGCACCCCAGCGGGAGCGATAGATACGCAGTATTTT. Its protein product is CASTPAGAIDTQYF.

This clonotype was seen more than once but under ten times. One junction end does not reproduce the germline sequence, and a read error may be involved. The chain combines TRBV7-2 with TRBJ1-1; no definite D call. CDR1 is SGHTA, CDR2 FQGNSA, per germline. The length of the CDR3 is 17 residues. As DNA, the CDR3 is TGTGCCAGCAGCTTACTTCCGGGAAGTTTTAGGAACACTGAAGCTCTCTTT. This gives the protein CASSLLPGSFRNTEALF.

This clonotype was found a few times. The DNA of the CDR3 is TGCAGTGCTAGTCAGCGGGACACCACCTCTGGAAACACCATATATTTT. Residues: CSASQRDTTSGNTIYF. The V call is TRBV20-1, the J call TRBJ1-3, with a tentative D call TRBD1 (6 bases). V shed 3 bases and J shed 0 bases, with 15 bases lying between them. Germline CDR1 DFQATT, CDR2 SNEGSKA (reference sequence). The CDR3 extends over 16 amino acids.

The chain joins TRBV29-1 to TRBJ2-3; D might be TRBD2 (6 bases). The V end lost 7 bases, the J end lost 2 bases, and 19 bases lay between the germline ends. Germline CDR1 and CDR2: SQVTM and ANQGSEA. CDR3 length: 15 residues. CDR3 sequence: CSADVGRGNTDTQYF. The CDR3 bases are TGCAGCGCTGACGTGGGTCGCGGGAACACAGATACGCAGTATTTT.

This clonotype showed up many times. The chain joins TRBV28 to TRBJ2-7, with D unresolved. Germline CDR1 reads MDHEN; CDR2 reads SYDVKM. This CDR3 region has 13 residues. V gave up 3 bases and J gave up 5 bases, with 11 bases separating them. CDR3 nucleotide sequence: TGTGCCAGCAGTTTTGATAGGGTTCACGAGCAGTACTTC. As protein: CASSFDRVHEQYF.

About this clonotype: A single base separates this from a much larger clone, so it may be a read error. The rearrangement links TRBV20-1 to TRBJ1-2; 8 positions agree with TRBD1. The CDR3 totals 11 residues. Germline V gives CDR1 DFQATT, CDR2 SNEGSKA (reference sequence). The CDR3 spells CSATGQGGYAF. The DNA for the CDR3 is TGCAGTGCTACCGGACAGGGTGGCTACGCCTTC.

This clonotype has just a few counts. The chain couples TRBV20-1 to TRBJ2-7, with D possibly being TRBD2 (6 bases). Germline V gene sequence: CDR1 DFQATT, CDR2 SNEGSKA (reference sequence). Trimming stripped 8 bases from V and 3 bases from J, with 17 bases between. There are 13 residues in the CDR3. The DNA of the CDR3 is TGCAGTCCCCTCCAAGAGGAGGGCTACGAGCAGTACTTC. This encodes CSPLQEEGYEQYF.

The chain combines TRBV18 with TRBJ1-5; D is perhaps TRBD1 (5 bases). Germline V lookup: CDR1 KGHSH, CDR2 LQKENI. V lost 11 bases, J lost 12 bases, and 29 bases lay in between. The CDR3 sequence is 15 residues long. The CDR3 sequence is CASSWMDGGPGLQHF. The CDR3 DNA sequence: TGTGCCTCGTCTTGGATGGACGGAGGGCCGGGGCTCCAGCATTTT.

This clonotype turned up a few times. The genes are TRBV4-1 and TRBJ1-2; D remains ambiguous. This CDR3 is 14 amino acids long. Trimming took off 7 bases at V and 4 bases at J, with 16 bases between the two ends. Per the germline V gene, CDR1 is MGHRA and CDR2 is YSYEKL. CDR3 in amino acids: CASTIYSRPYGYTF. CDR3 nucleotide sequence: TGCGCCAGCACAATTTACTCCCGGCCCTATGGCTACACCTTC.

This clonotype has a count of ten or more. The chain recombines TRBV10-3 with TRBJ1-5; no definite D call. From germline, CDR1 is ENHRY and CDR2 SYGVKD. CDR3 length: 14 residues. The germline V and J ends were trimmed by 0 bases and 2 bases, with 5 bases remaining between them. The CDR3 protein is CAISESRGNQPQHF. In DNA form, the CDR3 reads TGTGCCATCAGTGAGTCTCGGGGCAATCAGCCCCAGCATTTT.

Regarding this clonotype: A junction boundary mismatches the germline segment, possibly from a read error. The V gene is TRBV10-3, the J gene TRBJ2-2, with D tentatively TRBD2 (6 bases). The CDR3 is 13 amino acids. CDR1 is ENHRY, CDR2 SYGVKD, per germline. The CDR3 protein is CASSELGGGELFF. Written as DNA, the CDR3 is TGTGCCAGCAGTGAATTGGGGGGCGGGGAGCTGTTTTTT.

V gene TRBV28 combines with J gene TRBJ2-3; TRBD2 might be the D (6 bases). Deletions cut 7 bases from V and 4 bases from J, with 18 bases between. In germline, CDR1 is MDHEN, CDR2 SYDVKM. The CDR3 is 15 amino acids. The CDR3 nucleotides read TGTGCCAGCACCCCGGCCGGGACTTCCGCAGATACGCAGTATTTT. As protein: CASTPAGTSADTQYF.

The CDR3 coding sequence is TGTGCCAGTCGAATCGGCCTTAGCGGGGGGACCTACGAGCAGTACTTC. Translation: CASRIGLSGGTYEQYF. The gene calls are TRBV6-2 or TRBV6-3 and TRBJ2-7; 10 nucleotides match TRBD2. Germline values: CDR1 MNHEY, CDR2 SVGEGT. V gave up 9 bases and J gave up 2 bases; unmatched junction bases: 13. The CDR3 is 16 residues long.

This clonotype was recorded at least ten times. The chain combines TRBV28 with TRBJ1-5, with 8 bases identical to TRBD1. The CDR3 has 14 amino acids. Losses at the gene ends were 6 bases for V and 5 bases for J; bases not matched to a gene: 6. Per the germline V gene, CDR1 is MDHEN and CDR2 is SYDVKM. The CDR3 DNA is TGTGCCAGCAGCCCGGACAGGGTTTATCAGCCCCAGCATTTT. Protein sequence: CASSPDRVYQPQHF.

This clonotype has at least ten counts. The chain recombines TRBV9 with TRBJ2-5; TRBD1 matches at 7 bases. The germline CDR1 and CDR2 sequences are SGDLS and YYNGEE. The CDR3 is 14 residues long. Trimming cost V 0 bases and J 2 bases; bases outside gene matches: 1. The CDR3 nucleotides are TGTGCCAGCAGCGTAGGGGGACAGCAAGAGACCCAGTACTTC. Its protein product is CASSVGGQQETQYF.

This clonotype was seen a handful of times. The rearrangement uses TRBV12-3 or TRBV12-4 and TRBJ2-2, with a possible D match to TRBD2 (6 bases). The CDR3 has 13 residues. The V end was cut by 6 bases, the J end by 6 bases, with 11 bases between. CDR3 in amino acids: CASSRASAGELFF. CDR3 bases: TGTGCCAGCAGCCGCGCTAGCGCCGGGGAGCTGTTTTTT.

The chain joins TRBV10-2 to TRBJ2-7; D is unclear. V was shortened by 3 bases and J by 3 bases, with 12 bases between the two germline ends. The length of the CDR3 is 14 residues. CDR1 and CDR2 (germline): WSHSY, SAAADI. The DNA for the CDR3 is TGCGCCAGCAGTGAATCTCGTGGGTTCTACGAGCAGTACTTC. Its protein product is CASSESRGFYEQYF.

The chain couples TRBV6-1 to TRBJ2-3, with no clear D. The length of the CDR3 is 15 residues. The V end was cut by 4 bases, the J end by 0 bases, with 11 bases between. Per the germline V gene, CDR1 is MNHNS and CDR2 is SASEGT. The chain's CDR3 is CASSVPYSSTDTQYF. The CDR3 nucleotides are TGTGCCAGCAGTGTTCCCTATTCCAGCACAGATACGCAGTATTTT.

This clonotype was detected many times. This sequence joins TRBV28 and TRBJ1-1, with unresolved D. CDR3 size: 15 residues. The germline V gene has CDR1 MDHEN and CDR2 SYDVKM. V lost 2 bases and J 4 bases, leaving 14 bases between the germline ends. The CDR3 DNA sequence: TGTGCCAGCAGTTTAGGGGTGGAGGACGGCACTGAAGCTTTCTTT. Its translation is CASSLGVEDGTEAFF.